This T cell receptor (beta chain) was identified in a study of OX40 agonist ivuxolimab in advanced cancers. Measured with immunoSEQ multiplex PCR; TCRdb has only the in-frame clones, and not every one. The sample contains under 100,000 clones, 84% of which appear only once. The source is an adult with an advanced solid tumor such as melanoma, head and neck, liver or kidney cancer. This specimen was CD4+ or CD8+ T cells sorted from blood, taken in a trial of the OX40 agonist ivuxolimab.

The CDR3 bases are TGTGCCAGCTCAGCTTCTAGACAGGGGAATACTGAAGCTTTCTTT. Amino acids: CASSASRQGNTEAFF. V is TRBV18 and J is TRBJ1-1; 8 positions match TRBD1. The trim removed 5 bases at V and 5 bases at J, leaving 10 bases unmatched. The CDR3 extends over 15 amino acids. Germline CDR1 and CDR2: KGHSH and LQKENI. Full variable domain (rest looked up from reference TRBV18 and TRBJ1-1): NAGVMQNPRHLVRRRGQEARLRCSPMKGHSHVYWYRQLPEEGLKFMVYLQKENIIDESGMPKERFSAEFPKEGPSILRIQQVVRGDSAAYFCASSASRQGNTEAFFGQGTRLTVV.